This T cell receptor beta chain was documented in a study of cytomegalovirus exposure and HLA in healthy donors. Comments on this clone: No antigen is known for it.

The study ran its PCR with 60 Vbeta and 13 Jbeta primers. The table came from immunoSEQ multiplex PCR; TCRdb's copy has only in-frame clones and leaves some out. Here the sample spans almost 200,000 clones, roughly 77% being singletons. Study results and limitations: Sequencing depth across donors, presence/absence analyses assumed, was roughly uniform.

Losses at the gene ends were 3 bases for V and 8 bases for J; bases not matched to a gene: 6. Germline CDR1 is MDHEN and CDR2 is SYDVKM. The CDR3 covers 15 residues. The sample taken for sequencing was PBMCs. V usage is TRBV28 and J usage is TRBJ1-6; 8 bases fit TRBD1. The source of this sequence is a male donor in good health and CMV-seropositive. CDR3 residues: CASSFPGTGYSPLHF. CDR3 sequence (DNA): TGTGCCAGCAGTTTCCCCGGGACAGGTTATTCACCCCTCCACTTT. Full variable domain (rest looked up from reference TRBV28 and TRBJ1-6): DVKVTQSSRYLVKRTGEKVFLECVQDMDHENMFWYRQDPGLGLRLIYFSYDVKMKEKGDIPEGYSVSREKKERFSLILESASTNQTSMYLCASSFPGTGYSPLHFGNGTRLTVT.